A single sample is the source of the 7 T cell receptor beta chains below, sequenced in a study of blood T cell repertoires in COVID-19. The repertoire was sequenced with immunoSEQ multiplex PCR; TCRdb's copy has only in-frame clones and lacks some. The sample lists about 130,000 clones, over 75% occurring once. The sequencing sample was made of peripheral blood. All receptors derive from a woman of 80 years or more with acute or convalescent COVID-19.

V usage is TRBV15 and J usage is TRBJ2-5; D not resolved. The CDR3 has 12 amino acids. Germline lookup yields CDR1 LNHNV and CDR2 YYDKDF (reference sequence). V shed 5 bases and J shed 1 base, with 5 bases lying between them. CDR3 loop: CATSPGQETQYF. The DNA for the CDR3 is TGTGCCACCAGCCCGGGCCAAGAGACCCAGTACTTC.

The V call is TRBV28, the J call TRBJ1-2; D ambiguous. From germline, CDR1 is MDHEN and CDR2 SYDVKM. The CDR3 runs 13 residues. The V and J ends lost 2 bases and 4 bases respectively, with 8 bases between them. CDR3: CASSLAEVYGYTF. DNA of the CDR3: TGTGCCAGCAGTTTAGCCGAGGTCTATGGCTACACCTTC.

This clone was seen only once. The rearrangement uses TRBV27 and TRBJ2-2; D perhaps matches TRBD2 (5 bases). CDR1 and CDR2 (germline): MNHEY, SMNVEV (reference sequence). This CDR3 spans 14 amino acids. The ends were cut back, 0 bases at V and 4 bases at J, with 6 bases in the middle. CDR3 protein: CASSLSGVTGELFF. The CDR3 coding sequence is TGTGCCAGCAGTTTATCCGGGGTCACCGGGGAGCTGTTTTTT.

The chain combines TRBV5-1 with TRBJ1-1, with D perhaps TRBD1 (5 bases). Germline CDR1 is SGHRS and CDR2 is YFSETQ. This CDR3 spans 14 amino acids. Trimming removed 6 bases from V and 1 base from J, with 13 bases in between. This CDR3 is CASNRGGGNTEAFF. The CDR3 DNA reads as TGCGCCAGCAACCGCGGGGGAGGGAACACTGAAGCTTTCTTT.

V is TRBV27 and J is TRBJ1-1, with D possibly being TRBD1 (6 bases). V dropped 5 bases and J dropped 1 base, with 14 bases sitting between them. The CDR3 has 15 amino acids. The germline gives CDR1 MNHEY, CDR2 SMNVEV (reference sequence). CDR3 bases: TGTGCCAGCAGTCCGCTGGGGGGGCCGAACACTGAAGCTTTCTTT. Protein product: CASSPLGGPNTEAFF.

The genes are TRBV5-1 and TRBJ1-1, with 7 bases that match TRBD1. V shed 2 bases, J shed 5 bases, and the junction held 3 bases outside the gene matches. This CDR3 is 13 amino acids long. Germline lookup yields CDR1 SGHRS and CDR2 YFSETQ. CDR3 nucleotide sequence: TGCGCCAGCAGCTTAGACAGGGTTACTGAAGCTTTCTTT. It specifies CASSLDRVTEAFF.

On this clone itself: Other DNA sequences in the sample encode the same CDR3. This rearrangement joins TRBV3-1 (or the pseudogene TRBV3-2) to TRBJ1-6; 9 nucleotides match TRBD1. V shed 4 bases, J shed 4 bases, and the junction held 2 bases outside the gene matches. From germline, CDR1 is LGHDT and CDR2 YNNKEL (reference sequence). The CDR3 consists of 15 residues. For the CDR3, the DNA is TGTGCCAGCAGCCTGGACAGGGGATATAATTCACCCCTCCACTTT. This codes for CASSLDRGYNSPLHF.